This T cell receptor (beta chain) stems from a study of shared clonotypes between healthy human individuals (dated by TCRdb to the early 2020s). Study-wide context: Three men and a couple of women, aged 18 to 49 years, made up the cohort. To estimate repertoire size and how much clonotypes are shared between individuals, the study performed deep sequencing of blood TCR repertoires from a handful of healthy adults. For each donor, CD4 naive and CD4 memory were each given three plates, CD8 naive was given two plates, and CD8 memory was given one plate. Per donor, leukapheresis produced somewhere between about 0.9 and 9 billion PBMCs. Libraries were prepared and TCR repertoires were sequenced by different laboratories using diverse techniques, in order to increase sequencing depth and limit assay-specific biases. General findings and caveats noted by the study authors: The genetic and exposure-history diversity represented was limited by the small number of donors. Pairwise subsampling indicated that sequencing depth was expected to affect the degree of clonotype sharing among donors. Naive subsets generally had larger estimated clonotype richness than memory subsets. Clonotypes shared by all four sorted-subset donors showed higher generation probabilities than non-shared clonotypes. Incomplete sequencing was indicated by rarefaction of sorted-subset datasets, despite the large sequencing depth. When a handful of donors were compared, the shared fraction of clonotypes was about 5% for naive CD4, 3.5% to 4% for naive CD8, about 2.4% for memory CD4, and approximately 0.4% for memory CD8. Sampling was limited to blood, and TCR repertoires in tissue likely differ from TCR repertoires in blood.

The donors were healthy, HIV-negative adults who had no recently reported acute infections or vaccinations. Only Caucasian adults living in Nashville, Tennessee, USA were represented among the donors. CD4+ T cells were enriched by magnetic negative selection; naive cells were then positively selected on CD45RA, and the negative fraction formed the memory subset. Blood was obtained by leukapheresis, after which PBMCs were separated by Ficoll-Histopaque density gradient centrifugation and cryopreserved in liquid nitrogen vapor phase. Analytical flow cytometry was used to check the purity and quantity of each magnetically sorted T cell population. Each sorted fraction had its genomic DNA isolated and then quantified by UV absorbance on a Nanodrop 2000c. With regard to this clone: Its recognized antigen is unknown. Base qualities are not recorded, but no much larger clone differs from it by a single base.

Deletion took 1 base off V and 12 bases off J, with a span of 13 bases between the germline ends. Inclusive of the bounding cysteine and phenylalanine, the CDR3 is 13 residues long. CDR3 DNA is the only sequence kept; it has 39 bases, read in frame from the first base. The germline V gene yields SGHNT for CDR1 and YENEEA for CDR2. TCR CDR3 regions were amplified from genomic DNA by multiplex PCR using the deep immunoSEQ assay. Extracted genomic DNA from each cell subset was spread evenly across all wells of several immunoSEQ 96-well plates, with each plate serving as a replicate. For sorted subsets, each replicate PCR was loaded with approximately 200 ng genomic DNA, equivalent to roughly 30,000 T cell genomes. Purified libraries were measured with a Qubit 3.0 fluorometer, size-checked on a Bioanalyzer 2100, and measured again with the KAPA Library Quantification kit. Every immunoSEQ 96-well plate was sequenced on a dedicated single-read 150-cycle Illumina NextSeq 550 flow cell. Per the original workflow: Because only junctional sequences without quality scores were contained in the immunoSEQ output, filtering matching that applied to full-length reads could not be performed. Sequences were annotated with PyIR, a Python wrapper for IgBLAST v1.9, using IMGT germline references to assign V/J genes and CDR3. Any read was removed if the V/J assignment was weak (E-value above 1e-6), the CDR3 was missing, or the read contained stop codons, out-of-frame junctions, or ambiguous translated residues. A V3J clonotype was defined by an identical inferred V gene, J gene, and CDR3 amino acid sequence. The percentage overlap between two repertoires was calculated by dividing the number of shared unique clonotypes by the size of the smaller repertoire. Richness of each repertoire was evaluated using RTK rarefaction, the Chao1 estimator, and Recon v2.1 estimates of unobserved clonotypes. Generation probabilities for all TCRbeta clonotypes obtained by the gDNA method from a handful of donors were computed using OLGA. Held by TCRdb, this immuneACCESS table contains in-frame sequences only and omits some clones. Under half of the omission traces to an unresolved V gene where checked; the cause of the rest is unknown. For V, J and clone size, that table is used; D and trimming come from the DNA. The table for this sample lists over a million clones; around 78% of them were counted only once. The top ten hold 0.5% to 0.6% of the sample.

The material sequenced was memory CD4+ T cells from PBMCs. The label giving this sample's cell subset or site can be read as: CD45RA-negative fraction. This receptor chain uses TRBV11-3 and TRBJ2-1, with the D segment identity uncertain. The sequence was collected from a man aged 18 to 30 in good health. Some clones in this sample may be carry-over from other donors' samples. CDR3 loop: CASSLGPSNRQFF. The bases are TGTGCCAGCAGCTTAGGACCGTCTAACCGGCAGTTCTTC.